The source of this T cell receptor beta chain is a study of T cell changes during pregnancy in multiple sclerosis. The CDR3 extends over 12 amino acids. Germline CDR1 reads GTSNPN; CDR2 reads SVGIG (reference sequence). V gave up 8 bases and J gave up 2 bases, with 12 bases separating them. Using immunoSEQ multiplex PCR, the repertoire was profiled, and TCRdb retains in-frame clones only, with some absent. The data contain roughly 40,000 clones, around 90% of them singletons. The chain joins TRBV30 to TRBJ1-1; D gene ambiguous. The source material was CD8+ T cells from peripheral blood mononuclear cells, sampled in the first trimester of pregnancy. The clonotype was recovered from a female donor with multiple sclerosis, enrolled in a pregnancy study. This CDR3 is CARSNSNTEAFF. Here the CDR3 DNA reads TGTGCCCGAAGCAACAGCAACACTGAAGCTTTCTTT.